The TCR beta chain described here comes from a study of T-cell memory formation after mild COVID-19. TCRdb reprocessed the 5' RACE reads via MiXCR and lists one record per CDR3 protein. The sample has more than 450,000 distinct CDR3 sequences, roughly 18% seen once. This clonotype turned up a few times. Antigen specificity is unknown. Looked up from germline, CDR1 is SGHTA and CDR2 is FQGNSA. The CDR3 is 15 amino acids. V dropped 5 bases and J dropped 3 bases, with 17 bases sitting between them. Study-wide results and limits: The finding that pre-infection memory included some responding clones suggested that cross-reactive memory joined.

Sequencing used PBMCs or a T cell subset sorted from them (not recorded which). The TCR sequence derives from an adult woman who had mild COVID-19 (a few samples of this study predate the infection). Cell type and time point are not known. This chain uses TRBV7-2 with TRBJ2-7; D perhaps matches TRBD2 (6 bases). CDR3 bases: TGTGCCAGCAGCCACGGGACCCTGCGGGGCTACGAGCAGTACTTC. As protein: CASSHGTLRGYEQYF. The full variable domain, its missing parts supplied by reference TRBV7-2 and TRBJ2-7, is GAGVSQSPSNKVTEKGKDVELRCDPISGHTALYWYRQSLGQGLEFLIYFQGNSAPDKSGLPSDRFSAERTGGSVSTLTIQRTQQEDSAVYLCASSHGTLRGYEQYFGPGTRLTVT.